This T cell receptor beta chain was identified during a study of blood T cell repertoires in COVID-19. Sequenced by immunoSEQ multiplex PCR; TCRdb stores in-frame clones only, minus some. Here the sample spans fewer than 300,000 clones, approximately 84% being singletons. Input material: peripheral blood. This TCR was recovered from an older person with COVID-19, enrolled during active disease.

The CDR3 loop reads CASSSRTGATNEKLFF. CDR3 bases: TGTGCCAGCAGTTCTCGGACAGGGGCAACTAATGAAAAACTGTTTTTT. The chain is built from TRBV6-5 and TRBJ1-4; TRBD1 agrees at 9 bases. V was clipped by 4 bases and J by 0 bases; unmatched bases: 3. The CDR3 covers 16 residues. Germline V gives CDR1 MNHEY, CDR2 SVGAGI.